Listed here are 13 T cell receptor beta chains from one sample, sequenced in a study of blood T cell repertoires in COVID-19. Here immunoSEQ multiplex PCR was the method, and the copy in TCRdb shows in-frame clones only, minus some. The profile shows fewer than 250,000 clones, about nine tenths of them singletons. The specimen sequenced was PBMCs or T cells enriched from blood (not recorded which). The receptor source for this set is a young man in a cohort exposed to, infected with or recovered from COVID-19 (not recorded which).

The rearrangement joins TRBV21-1 to TRBJ1-6; whether TRBD1, the table's D call, matches the DNA was not checked. TRBV21-1 is a documented pseudogene. The CDR3 is 18 amino acids. Here the CDR3 reads CASSKGDRGSSYNSPLHF. In DNA form, the CDR3 reads TGTGCCAGCAGCAAAGGGGACAGGGGAAGCTCCTATAATTCACCCCTCCACTTT.

The V gene is TRBV27, the J gene TRBJ2-7, with TRBD2 matching 7 bases. The germline CDR1 and CDR2 sequences are MNHEY and SMNVEV (reference sequence). The V gene end was trimmed by 5 bases and the J gene end by 5 bases; junction bases not matched to a gene: 9. The CDR3 is 14 amino acids. In DNA form, the CDR3 reads TGTGCCAGCAGTCCGTGGGGGACTAACCACGAGCAGTACTTC. This codes for CASSPWGTNHEQYF.

The CDR3, as DNA: TGTGCCAGCAGTCCCGGTAGCCGGTACGAGCAGTACTTC. As protein: CASSPGSRYEQYF. The J gene is TRBJ2-7, the V gene TRBV6-5, with unresolved D. V gave up 5 bases and J gave up 4 bases, with 12 bases separating them. Looked up from germline, CDR1 is MNHEY and CDR2 is SVGAGI. The length of the CDR3 is 13 residues.

The rearrangement links TRBV27 to TRBJ2-1; D is possibly TRBD2 (5 bases). V was cut by 7 bases and J by 7 bases, with 20 bases left in between. CDR1 is MNHEY and CDR2 is SMNVEV in the germline V gene (reference sequence). The CDR3 extends over 15 amino acids. The CDR3 bases are TGTGCCAGCATCCCCTATAAGGGAGCCGGGAATGAGCAGTTCTTC. Translated: CASIPYKGAGNEQFF.

V and J are TRBV28 and TRBJ2-3; no firm D call. In germline, CDR1 is MDHEN, CDR2 SYDVKM. V shed 1 base and J shed 3 bases, with 14 bases lying between them. The CDR3 spans 16 residues. CDR3 in amino acids: CASSLSGPGRTDTQYF. CDR3 coding DNA: TGTGCCAGCAGTTTATCTGGCCCGGGTAGGACAGATACGCAGTATTTT. The full variable domain, completed using reference TRBV28 and TRBJ2-3, is DVKVTQSSRYLVKRTGEKVFLECVQDMDHENMFWYRQDPGLGLRLIYFSYDVKMKEKGDIPEGYSVSREKKERFSLILESASTNQTSMYLCASSLSGPGRTDTQYFGPGTRLTVL.

The chain links TRBV7-2 to TRBJ1-5; a weak D match, TRBD1 (6 bases). Deletions cut 5 bases from V and 7 bases from J, with 24 bases between. Germline CDR1 and CDR2: SGHTA and FQGNSA. The CDR3 contains 17 residues. The CDR3 loop reads CASSLNPRITGLQPQHF. CDR3 in DNA: TGTGCCAGCAGCCTCAACCCCCGAATCACAGGGTTGCAGCCCCAGCATTTT.

The genes are TRBV7-2 and TRBJ1-1, with unresolved D. Trimming left V 5 bases short and J 0 bases short, with 10 bases between. The germline gives CDR1 SGHTA, CDR2 FQGNSA. The CDR3 has 14 amino acids. CDR3 DNA sequence: TGTGCCAGCAGCCCCGAGGCACTGAACACTGAAGCTTTCTTT. It encodes CASSPEALNTEAFF.

The chain employs TRBV11-2 and TRBJ1-4, with D unclear. Looked up from germline, CDR1 is SGHAT and CDR2 is FQNNGV. The CDR3 runs to 14 residues. V was trimmed by 3 bases and J by 5 bases, leaving 10 bases between them. The CDR3 nucleotides are TGTGCCAGCAGCTTCACTATGGTGAATGAAAAACTGTTTTTT. It specifies CASSFTMVNEKLFF.

The chain combines TRBV7-9 with TRBJ1-1; D uncertain. This CDR3 is built from 13 residues. CDR1 is SEHNR, CDR2 FQNEAQ, per germline (reference sequence). The V and J ends lost 1 base and 0 bases respectively, with 3 bases between them. The chain's CDR3 is CASSLGMNTEAFF. As DNA, the CDR3 is TGTGCCAGCAGCTTAGGTATGAACACTGAAGCTTTCTTT. The full variable domain, its missing parts supplied by reference TRBV7-9 and TRBJ1-1, is DTGVSQNPRHKITKRGQNVTFRCDPISEHNRLYWYRQTLGQGPEFLTYFQNEAQLEKSRLLSDRFSAERPKGSFSTLEIQRTEQGDSAMYLCASSLGMNTEAFFGQGTRLTVV.

This chain joins TRBV5-4 and TRBJ2-2, with 7 bases that match TRBD1. V shed 2 bases and J 0 bases; nucleotides not matched to a gene: 4. Per the germline V gene, CDR1 is SGHNT and CDR2 is YYREEE (reference sequence). This CDR3 comprises 16 residues. The CDR3 bases are TGTGCCAGCAGCTTTCCCGGGACAGCGAACACCGGGGAGCTGTTTTTT. Translated, it gives CASSFPGTANTGELFF.

V is TRBV5-1 and J is TRBJ1-1; 8 nucleotides match TRBD1. The ends lost 0 bases at V and 6 bases at J; junction bases unmatched: 4. CDR1 SGHRS and CDR2 YFSETQ come from the germline V gene. CDR3 length equals 14 residues. The CDR3 DNA follows: TGCGCCAGCAGCTTGGGACAGGGGTCCCCTGAAGCTTTCTTT. Protein product: CASSLGQGSPEAFF.

The chain combines TRBV28 with TRBJ1-1; TRBD1 matches at 8 bases. Germline CDR1 reads MDHEN; CDR2 reads SYDVKM. The J segment lost 0 bases and the V segment lost 7 bases, leaving 4 bases of the junction unmatched. CDR3 length equals 14 residues. The CDR3 is CASNPDRVNTEAFF. The CDR3 region has the DNA TGTGCCAGCAACCCGGACAGGGTGAACACTGAAGCTTTCTTT.

CDR3 sequence (DNA): TGCGCCAGCAGCCCCGAGGATAGCAATCAGCCCCAGCATTTT. Translation: CASSPEDSNQPQHF. The chain carries TRBV4-3 and TRBJ1-5; D not resolved. This CDR3 contains 14 residues. CDR1 is LGHNA, CDR2 YSLEER, per germline. The V gene lost 4 bases and the J gene lost 0 bases, with 7 bases spanning the gap.